A selection of T cell receptor beta chains follows, all from one sample in a study of T cell responses to AZD1222 COVID-19 vaccine. Profiling relied on immunoSEQ multiplex PCR, and the TCRdb table lists in-frame clones only, not all of them. The table records 120,000 to 150,000 clones, roughly nine tenths of them present only once. Sequencing was performed on peripheral blood, taken on day 0 of AZD1222 vaccination. The origin of the receptors is an adult in good health. The CDR3 runs from the conserved cysteine through the conserved F or W. The D gene is left open where the match is weak. Size is omitted from some rows. Given values are once, few, many or a class for expanded clones.

d_call clone_size j_call v_call cdr3_aa cdr3_nt
. few TRBJ2-3 TRBV18 CASSPDRGTDTQYF TGTGCCAGCTCACCAGACAGAGGCACAGATACGCAGTATTTT
. . TRBJ1-5 TRBV6-6 CASSTFEGSNQPQHF TGTGCCAGCAGTACCTTCGAGGGAAGCAATCAGCCCCAGCATTTT
TRBD2 . TRBJ2-2 TRBV5-1 CASSRGEVGELFF TGCGCCAGCAGCCGGGGGGAAGTCGGGGAGCTGTTTTTT
. . TRBJ1-2 TRBV12-3/TRBV12-4 CASSLGQDYGYTF TGTGCCAGCAGTTTAGGTCAGGACTATGGCTACACCTTC
. few TRBJ2-7 TRBV15 CATSRPAGQNYEQYF TGTGCCACCAGCAGACCCGCAGGGCAGAACTACGAGCAGTACTTC
. . TRBJ2-7 TRBV7-2 CASSVDYGEQYF TGTGCCAGCAGCGTGGACTACGGCGAGCAGTACTTC
. . TRBJ2-3 TRBV29-1 CSVAPADTQYF TGCAGCGTTGCCCCAGCCGATACGCAGTATTTT
TRBD1 . TRBJ2-7 TRBV2 CASRGQARGSGEQYF TGTGCCAGCAGGGGACAGGCCCGGGGGTCGGGAGAGCAGTACTTC
. . TRBJ1-5 TRBV3-1/TRBV3-2 CASSQGPKPHHF TGTGCCAGCAGCCAAGGGCCCAAACCCCACCATTTT
. . TRBJ1-6 TRBV6-6 CASRGTGFRYDSPLHF TGTGCCAGCAGGGGAACAGGGTTCCGGTATGATTCACCCCTCCACTTT
. once TRBJ2-5 TRBV5-1 CASSPSPSETQYF TGCGCCAGCAGCCCCTCCCCATCTGAGACCCAGTACTTC
TRBD1 . TRBJ1-4 TRBV4-1 CASSQERTGTNEKLFF TGCGCCAGCAGCCAAGAAAGGACAGGGACTAATGAAAAACTGTTTTTT
. . TRBJ1-1 TRBV4-3 CASSQDYGAMNTEAFF TGCGCCAGCAGCCAAGATTACGGGGCAATGAACACTGAAGCTTTCTTT
. few TRBJ2-2 TRBV7-3 CASSLSGPGELFF TGTGCCAGCAGCTTGAGCGGGCCCGGGGAGCTGTTTTTT
. . TRBJ1-6 TRBV6-5 CASSYPRDSPLHF TGTGCCAGCAGTTACCCTCGCGATTCACCCCTCCACTTT
. . TRBJ1-5 TRBV6-4 CASSESRNQPQHF TGTGCCAGCAGTGAAAGTCGGAATCAGCCCCAGCATTTT
TRBD2 . TRBJ2-7 TRBV6-5 CASSLLAGGSYEQYF TGTGCCAGCAGCCTACTAGCGGGAGGGTCCTACGAGCAGTACTTC
TRBD2 . TRBJ2-2 TRBV7-2 CASKASGRGNTGELFF TGTGCCAGCAAGGCTAGCGGGAGGGGTAACACCGGGGAGCTGTTTTTT
. . TRBJ1-2 TRBV14 CASSQGYGTSYTF TGTGCCAGCAGCCAAGGATATGGCACCAGCTACACCTTC
. . TRBJ2-1 TRBV15 CATSRDGEHPYNEQFF TGTGCCACCAGCAGAGATGGGGAACACCCCTACAATGAGCAGTTCTTC
. once TRBJ1-6 TRBV2 CASSGSAQRNSPLHF TGTGCCAGCAGTGGGTCAGCCCAGAGGAATTCACCCCTCCACTTT
. . TRBJ2-2 TRBV19 CASSKPPDLTGELFF TGTGCCAGTAGTAAACCCCCGGACCTCACCGGGGAGCTGTTTTTT
TRBD1 . TRBJ2-1 TRBV7-2 CASSLAPGTGGSFQLF TGTGCCAGCAGCTTAGCGCCCGGGACAGGGGGATCCTTTCAGCTCTTC